This T cell receptor beta chain appears in the sequencing data of a study of vaccination and CD4 T cells after COVID-19. Study-wide context: The cells were exposed to overlapping spike peptides originating from SARS-CoV-2, HCoV-NL63, HCoV-OC43 and HCoV-229E for stimulation.

This sample's treatment: roughly 11-day PBMC culture with coronavirus spike peptide pools or control peptides (ViraFEST assay). ViraFEST sequenced TCRs after peptide-pool expansion of antigen-specific T cells. Alongside around 10 IU/ml IL-2 and roughly 10 ug/ml peptide pools, PBMCs were cultured at some 2 million per well. Half the growth medium was swapped for new IL-2 medium on days 3 and 7. The ends lost 4 bases at V and 1 base at J; junction bases unmatched: 7. The length of the CDR3 is 16 residues. The germline CDR1 and CDR2 sequences are SGDLS and YYNGEE. Turning to this clonotype: What it binds is not known.

Sequencing of cultured CD4+ T cell DNA used the Oncomine TCR Beta short-read assay. TCRdb independently ran MiXCR on the PCR reads; one entry per CDR3 protein. This sample has approximately 9,300 distinct CDR3 sequences; 45% to 65% occur once, and the top ten carry roughly 18%. The chain employs TRBV9 and TRBJ2-3, with TRBD2 matching 9 bases. Material for sequencing was CD4+ T cells from blood, cultured in vitro. This clonotype originated in a human donor who had recovered from COVID-19. DNA of the CDR3: TGTGCCAGCAGCTCCCGATTAGCGGGAGGCACAGATACGCAGTATTTT. Amino acids: CASSSRLAGGTDTQYF.